This T cell receptor beta chain is from a study of Graves' ophthalmopathy and Graves' hyperthyroidism. In its sample, this clonotype was seen many times. V was clipped by 6 bases and J by 2 bases, with 20 bases between them. The CDR3 runs to 16 residues. The germline V gene encodes CDR1 MNHNS and CDR2 SASEGT. Each donor who had ophthalmopathy showed moderate-to-severe activity, a CAS of ≥3, a NOSPECS of ≥4, and a duration under 3 months. The authors used Ficoll-Paque density gradient centrifugation to separate PBMCs. The input was roughly 10 ml of fresh peripheral blood. RNA transcripts were the source from which TCR beta CDR3 regions were amplified. Scientists carried out first-round RT-PCR using HTBI primers and then a second-round multiplex PCR. TCRdb processed the multiplex PCR reads anew with MiXCR; each CDR3 protein has one entry. This sample has roughly 500,000 distinct CDR3 sequences; roughly an eighth occur once, and the top ten carry roughly 10%.

Sequencing was carried out using blood. This sequence was found in a woman in her twenties or thirties with Graves' ophthalmopathy. The chain combines TRBV6-1 with TRBJ2-7; perhaps TRBD1 as D (6 bases). The CDR3: CASRQNTGSRAYEQYF. The CDR3 coding sequence is TGTGCCAGCAGACAAAACACAGGGTCCCGCGCCTACGAGCAGTACTTC.